This T cell receptor (beta chain) came from a study of early T cells in non-severe SARS-CoV-2 infection (dated by TCRdb to 2020 to 2023). In the study overall: TCR sequencing used bulk RNA from unsorted whole blood, so alpha and beta chains could not be paired. What the work shows at the level of the full study, not this receptor alone: VDJdb matching was skewed toward anti-spike CD8 responses, so virus-specific expansions were likely underestimated and private and CD4 specificities were missed.

This clonotype was recorded a few times. What this receptor recognizes is not known. No quality values exist for individual bases; no much larger clone is one base distant. A case-control design nested within a healthcare worker cohort in London, UK, was used, with weekly nasopharyngeal swab PCR tests and blood sampling performed. Healthcare workers were recruited during the week of the UK lockdown, between 23 and 31 March 2020, and followed weekly for up to roughly 15 weeks. The germline V gene (reference sequence) specifies MNHEY as CDR1 and SMNVEV as CDR2. The cysteine opens and the phenylalanine closes a CDR3 of 22 amino acids. Just the 66-base CDR3 DNA is kept, in frame starting at base 1. V drops 3 bases and J drops 0 bases, leaving 30 bases in between. The library came from 5' RACE. For sequencing, a NextSeq 500 was employed. To correct for sequencing error and PCR bias, the TCR library protocol tagged individual cDNA molecules with unique molecular identifiers. TCR alpha and beta chains were both sequenced, and the abundances of alpha and beta sequences in each sample were closely correlated with each other. Regarding the original processing steps: V gene, J gene and CDR3 annotation of TCR sequences was performed with Decombinator V4. Expanded TCRs were defined as changing significantly between any two time points under a Poisson model with p below 0.0001. TCR abundances were normalised to the total number of TCRs sequenced per sample and expressed as counts per million. MAIT TCRs were defined by TRAV1-2 paired with TRAJ12, TRAJ20 or TRAJ33, and iNKT TCRs by TRAV10 paired with TRAJ18. VDJdb, accessed 1 November 2021, was searched for CMV, EBV and SARS-CoV-2 annotated TCRs, with TCRs annotated for multiple antigens excluded. TCRdb itself trimmed the public reads at Q25 with fastp, ran MiXCR and retained productive beta chains. For every CDR3 protein sequence, its rows merge into one entry that carries the most common genes and DNA. TCRdb's processing, not the study's, gives the V and J calls here. In this sample the table shows approximately 90,000 distinct CDR3 sequences, approximately 10% of which occur a single time. The top ten clonotypes cover around 4.8% of the sample.

This TCR derives from an adult who was a healthcare worker with PCR-confirmed SARS-CoV-2 infection or an uninfected control (not recorded which). Sequencing used whole blood, obtained at baseline. The chain is made from TRBV27 and TRBJ2-4, with the D gene too uncertain to name. The sequenced DNA is TGTGCCAGCAGTTTGGGCCACCGGGCTCCCTTCCTTACTTTACTAGCCAAAAACATTCAGTACTTC. Its amino acids are CASSLGHRAPFLTLLAKNIQYF.